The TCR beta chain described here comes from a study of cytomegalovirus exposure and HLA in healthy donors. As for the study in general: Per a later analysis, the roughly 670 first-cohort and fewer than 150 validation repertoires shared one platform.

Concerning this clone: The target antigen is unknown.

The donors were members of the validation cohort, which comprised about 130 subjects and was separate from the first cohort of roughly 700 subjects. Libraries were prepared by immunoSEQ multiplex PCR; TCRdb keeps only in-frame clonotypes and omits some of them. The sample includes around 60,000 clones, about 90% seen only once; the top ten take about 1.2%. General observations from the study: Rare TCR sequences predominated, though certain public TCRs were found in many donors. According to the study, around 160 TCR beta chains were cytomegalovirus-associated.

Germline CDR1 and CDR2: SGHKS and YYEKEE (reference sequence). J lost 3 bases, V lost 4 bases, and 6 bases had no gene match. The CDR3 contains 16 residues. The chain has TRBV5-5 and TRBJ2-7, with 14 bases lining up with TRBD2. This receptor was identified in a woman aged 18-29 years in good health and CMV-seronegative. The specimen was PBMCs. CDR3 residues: CASSPGTSGSLYEQYF. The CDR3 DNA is TGTGCCAGCAGCCCCGGGACTAGCGGGAGTCTCTACGAGCAGTACTTC.